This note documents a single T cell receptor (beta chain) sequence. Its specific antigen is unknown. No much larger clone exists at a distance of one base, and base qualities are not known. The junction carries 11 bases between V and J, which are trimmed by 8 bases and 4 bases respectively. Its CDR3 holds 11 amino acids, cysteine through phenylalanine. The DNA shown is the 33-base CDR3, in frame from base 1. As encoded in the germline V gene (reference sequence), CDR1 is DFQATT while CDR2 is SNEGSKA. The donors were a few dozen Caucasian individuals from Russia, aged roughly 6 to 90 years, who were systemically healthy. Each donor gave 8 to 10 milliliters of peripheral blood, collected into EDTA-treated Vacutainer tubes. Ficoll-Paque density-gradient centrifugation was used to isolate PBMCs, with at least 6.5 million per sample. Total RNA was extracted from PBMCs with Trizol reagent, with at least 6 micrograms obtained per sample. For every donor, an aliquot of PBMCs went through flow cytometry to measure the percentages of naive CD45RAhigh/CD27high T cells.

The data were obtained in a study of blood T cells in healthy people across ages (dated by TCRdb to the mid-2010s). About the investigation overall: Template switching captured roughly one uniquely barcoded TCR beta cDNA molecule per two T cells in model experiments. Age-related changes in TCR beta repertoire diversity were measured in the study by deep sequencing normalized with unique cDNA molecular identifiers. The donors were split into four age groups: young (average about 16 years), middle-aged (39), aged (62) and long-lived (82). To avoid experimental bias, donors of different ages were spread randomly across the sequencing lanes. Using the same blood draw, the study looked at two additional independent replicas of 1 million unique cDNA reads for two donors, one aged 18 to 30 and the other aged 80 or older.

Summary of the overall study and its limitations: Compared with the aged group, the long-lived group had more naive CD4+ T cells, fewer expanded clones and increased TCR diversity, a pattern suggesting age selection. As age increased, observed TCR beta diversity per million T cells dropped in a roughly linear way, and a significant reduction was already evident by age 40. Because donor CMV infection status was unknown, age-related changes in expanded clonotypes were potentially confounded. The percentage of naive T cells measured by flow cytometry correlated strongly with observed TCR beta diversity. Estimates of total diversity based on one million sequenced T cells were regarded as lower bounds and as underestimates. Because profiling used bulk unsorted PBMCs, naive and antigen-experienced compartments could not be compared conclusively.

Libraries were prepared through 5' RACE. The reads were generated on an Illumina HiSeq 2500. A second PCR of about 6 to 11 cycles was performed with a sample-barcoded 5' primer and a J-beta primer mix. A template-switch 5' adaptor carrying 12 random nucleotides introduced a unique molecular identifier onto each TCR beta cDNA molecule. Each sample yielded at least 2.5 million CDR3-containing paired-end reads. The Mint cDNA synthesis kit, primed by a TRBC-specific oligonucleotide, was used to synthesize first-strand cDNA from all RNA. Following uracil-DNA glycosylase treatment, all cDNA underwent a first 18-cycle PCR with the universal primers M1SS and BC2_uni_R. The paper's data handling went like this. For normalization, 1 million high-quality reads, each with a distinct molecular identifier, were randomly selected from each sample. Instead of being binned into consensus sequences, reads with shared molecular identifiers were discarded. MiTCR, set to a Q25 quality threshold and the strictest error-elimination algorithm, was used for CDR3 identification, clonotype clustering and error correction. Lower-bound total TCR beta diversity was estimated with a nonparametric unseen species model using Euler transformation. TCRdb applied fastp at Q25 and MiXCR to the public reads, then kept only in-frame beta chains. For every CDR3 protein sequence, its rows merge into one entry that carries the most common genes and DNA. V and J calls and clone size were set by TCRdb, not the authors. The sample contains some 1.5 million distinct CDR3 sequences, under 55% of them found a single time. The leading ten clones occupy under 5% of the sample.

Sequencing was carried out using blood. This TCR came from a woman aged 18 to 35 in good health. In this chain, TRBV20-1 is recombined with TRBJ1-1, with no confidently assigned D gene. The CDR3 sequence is CSNRLATEAFF. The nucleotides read TGCAGTAATCGGTTGGCCACTGAAGCTTTCTTT.